This T cell receptor beta chain derives from a study of T cell responses to AZD1222 COVID-19 vaccine. Assay: immunoSEQ multiplex PCR; the TCRdb copy retains only in-frame clones and omits some. Altogether about 42,000 clones are present, around 89% being singletons, with the ten largest covering approximately 25%. The study pooled second doses at about 4 or about 12 weeks. This CDR3 is 17 amino acids long. The V end was cut by 0 bases, the J end by 4 bases, with 18 bases between. Per the germline V gene, CDR1 is SGHAT and CDR2 is FQNNGV. The sequencing here drew on peripheral blood, taken 28 days after the second AZD1222 dose. The chain recombines TRBV11-2 with TRBJ1-2; no clear D. The source of this sequence is an adult who received the AZD1222 COVID-19 vaccine. CDR3 nucleotide sequence: TGTGCCAGCAGCTTAGATAACCGGCCGGGTGGAACCTATGGCTACACCTTC. The encoded protein is CASSLDNRPGGTYGYTF.